The rows below give T cell receptor beta chains drawn from one sample of a study of blood T cell repertoires in COVID-19. The method was immunoSEQ multiplex PCR; TCRdb's version includes in-frame clones alone and lacks a portion of them. This sample has hundreds of thousands of clones; around 92% occur once, and the top ten carry less than 2%. Sample: peripheral blood. The receptors come from a woman aged 25 to 39 with COVID-19, enrolled during active disease. CDR3s include the opening cysteine and the closing phenylalanine or tryptophan. The order of the fields is D gene, J gene, V gene, CDR3 DNA, CDR3 protein. D genes are given only for firm matches.

d_call: TRBD1; j_call: TRBJ1-3; v_call: TRBV7-2; cdr3_nt: TGTGCCAGCACCTCCTACAGGGGGCGAGGTGGAAACACCATATATTTT; cdr3_aa: CASTSYRGRGGNTIYF
d_call: TRBD1; j_call: TRBJ1-4; v_call: TRBV5-1; cdr3_nt: TGCGCCAGCAGCTTACCCACCGGACAGGCCGCGGACGTAGGGAATGAAAAACTGTTTTTT; cdr3_aa: CASSLPTGQAADVGNEKLFF
d_call: NA; j_call: TRBJ1-2; v_call: TRBV6-5; cdr3_nt: TGTGCCAGCAGTTACTCGGGGCTCGGCTACACCTTC; cdr3_aa: CASSYSGLGYTF
d_call: NA; j_call: TRBJ1-1; v_call: TRBV18; cdr3_nt: TGTGCCAGCTCACCAACGGGGTTTGGGACTGAAGCTTTCTTT; cdr3_aa: CASSPTGFGTEAFF
d_call: NA; j_call: TRBJ1-1; v_call: TRBV11-3; cdr3_nt: TGTGCCAGCAGCCCAAAAGGCCAGGGGATCGCTGAAGCTTTCTTT; cdr3_aa: CASSPKGQGIAEAFF
d_call: TRBD1; j_call: TRBJ2-1; v_call: TRBV5-8; cdr3_nt: TGTGCCAGCAGCTGGGGAGACAGGGGGACTTACAATGAGCAGTTCTTC; cdr3_aa: CASSWGDRGTYNEQFF
d_call: TRBD1; j_call: TRBJ2-2; v_call: TRBV7-2; cdr3_nt: TGTGCCAGCGCTGAGACAGGGGTCACCGGGGAGCTGTTTTTT; cdr3_aa: CASAETGVTGELFF
d_call: NA; j_call: TRBJ2-2; v_call: TRBV4-2; cdr3_nt: TGTGCCAGCAGCCAAGATCTAGAAGCCGCCGGGGAGCTGTTTTTT; cdr3_aa: CASSQDLEAAGELFF
d_call: NA; j_call: TRBJ1-6; v_call: TRBV7-9; cdr3_nt: TGTGCCAGCACCCCAGGGGTCCCCTATAATTCACCCCTCCACTTT; cdr3_aa: CASTPGVPYNSPLHF
d_call: NA; j_call: TRBJ2-1; v_call: TRBV11-3; cdr3_nt: TGTGCCAGCAGCTTAGACGTTTCCTACAATGAGCAGTTCTTC; cdr3_aa: CASSLDVSYNEQFF
d_call: TRBD1; j_call: TRBJ2-4; v_call: TRBV7-8; cdr3_nt: TGTGCCAGCAGCTTAGGGGGACAGGGAAAGATAAACATTCAGTACTTC; cdr3_aa: CASSLGGQGKINIQYF
d_call: NA; j_call: TRBJ1-4; v_call: TRBV6-5; cdr3_nt: TGTGCCAGCAGTTACCTAGGGGAGGCGGTCGAAAAACTGTTTTTT; cdr3_aa: CASSYLGEAVEKLFF
d_call: TRBD2; j_call: TRBJ2-5; v_call: TRBV6-2/TRBV6-3; cdr3_nt: TGTGCCAGCAGCCCACTAGCGGGGGGGCAAGAGACCCAGTACTTC; cdr3_aa: CASSPLAGGQETQYF
d_call: NA; j_call: TRBJ1-6; v_call: TRBV11-2; cdr3_nt: TGTGCCAGCAGCTTAGCCAGGGCGAATTCACCCCTCCACTTT; cdr3_aa: CASSLARANSPLHF
d_call: NA; j_call: TRBJ1-1; v_call: TRBV4-3; cdr3_nt: TGCGCCAGCAGCCAAGGAGGTCAGGGGTGGAGGAACACTGAAGCTTTCTTT; cdr3_aa: CASSQGGQGWRNTEAFF
d_call: NA; j_call: TRBJ2-7; v_call: TRBV27; cdr3_nt: TGTGCCAGCAAGGTGGGGGGTAGCTCCTACGAGCAGTACTTC; cdr3_aa: CASKVGGSSYEQYF
d_call: NA; j_call: TRBJ1-6; v_call: TRBV14; cdr3_nt: TGTGCCAGCAGCCAAGATGCGACAGTTTACAATTCACCCCTCCACTTT; cdr3_aa: CASSQDATVYNSPLHF
d_call: NA; j_call: TRBJ1-5; v_call: TRBV2; cdr3_nt: TGTGCCAGCAGTGAATCCTTCAATCAGCCCCAGCATTTT; cdr3_aa: CASSESFNQPQHF
d_call: NA; j_call: TRBJ1-5; v_call: TRBV7-8; cdr3_nt: TGTGCCAGCAGAGGGGGGGGCACCAATCAGCCCCAGCATTTT; cdr3_aa: CASRGGGTNQPQHF
d_call: NA; j_call: TRBJ2-5; v_call: TRBV19; cdr3_nt: TGTGCCAGTAGTATAGCCCCGGGACAACAAGAGACCCAGTACTTC; cdr3_aa: CASSIAPGQQETQYF
d_call: TRBD1; j_call: TRBJ1-6; v_call: TRBV3-1/TRBV3-2; cdr3_nt: TGTGCCAGCAGAGGGACAGGGGATAATTCACCCCTCCACTTT; cdr3_aa: CASRGTGDNSPLHF